Below are 12 T cell receptor beta chains sequenced from a single sample in a study of T cell responses to AZD1222 COVID-19 vaccine. Generated by immunoSEQ multiplex PCR, the TCRdb table keeps only in-frame clones and is missing some. This repertoire shows tens of thousands of clones, approximately 85% found once; its top ten account for approximately 15%. Sequenced here: peripheral blood, sampled on day 0 of AZD1222 vaccination. The receptors shown here come from an adult in good health.

This chain uses TRBV18 with TRBJ1-1, with D unresolved. V was clipped by 0 bases and J by 1 base, with 3 bases between them. The CDR3 is made up of 13 amino acids. CDR1 and CDR2 (germline): KGHSH, LQKENI. The CDR3 DNA sequence: TGTGCCAGCTCACCACCGCGGAACACTGAAGCTTTCTTT. The encoded protein is CASSPPRNTEAFF.

The chain carries TRBV2 and TRBJ2-5; D is perhaps TRBD2 (6 bases). The CDR3 is 15 residues long. Trimming removed 3 bases at V and 2 bases at J, with 13 bases between. CDR1 and CDR2 (germline): SNHLY, FYNNEI. Written as DNA, the CDR3 is TGTGCCAGCAGTGACGGAGTTGGGGGGCAAGAGACCCAGTACTTC. Translation: CASSDGVGGQETQYF.

The chain recombines TRBV4-2 with TRBJ1-5; 7 bases align to TRBD1. The ends lost 3 bases at V and 7 bases at J; junction bases unmatched: 3. The germline CDR1 and CDR2 sequences are LGHNA and YNFKEQ. CDR3 size: 13 residues. The CDR3 DNA sequence: TGTGCCAGCAGCCAGGTAGGGGGCCAGCCCCAGCATTTT. Amino acids: CASSQVGGQPQHF.

The chain has TRBV7-9 and TRBJ1-6; 7 bases match TRBD1. Germline CDR1 and CDR2: SEHNR and FQNEAQ (reference sequence). The V and J ends lost 4 bases and 7 bases, in that order; junction bases with no gene match: 7. The CDR3 is 15 residues long. The CDR3 loop reads CASSSLQGVNSPLHF. The CDR3 bases are TGTGCCAGCAGCTCCCTTCAGGGGGTGAATTCACCCCTCCACTTT.

The V and J genes are TRBV6-5 and TRBJ1-1; 9 bases agree with TRBD1. Looked up from germline, CDR1 is MNHEY and CDR2 is SVGAGI. The J segment lost 6 bases and the V segment lost 6 bases, leaving 8 bases of the junction unmatched. The CDR3 is 14 amino acids. This CDR3 is CASSYGQGFAEAFF. The CDR3 DNA follows: TGTGCCAGCAGCTACGGACAGGGGTTCGCTGAAGCTTTCTTT.

The chain is built from TRBV5-3 and TRBJ1-2; D is perhaps TRBD1 (5 bases). TRBV5-3 qualifies as an ORF whose function is uncertain. CDR3 size: 14 residues. Trimming took off 4 bases at V and 2 bases at J, with 12 bases between the two ends. CDR3 sequence reads: CARSAQGRNYGYTF. DNA for the CDR3: TGTGCCAGAAGCGCTCAGGGTCGGAACTATGGCTACACCTTC.

This rearrangement joins TRBV28 to TRBJ1-3; D is uncertain. Germline V CDR1 and CDR2: MDHEN, SYDVKM. V lost 8 bases and J 3 bases, leaving 8 bases between the germline ends. The CDR3 totals 12 residues. The DNA of the CDR3 is TGTGCCAGCCAGACGGGTGGAAACACCATATATTTT. Translation: CASQTGGNTIYF.

The V and J genes are TRBV7-2 and TRBJ2-3; D is possibly TRBD2 (5 bases). CDR1 SGHTA and CDR2 FQGNSA come from the germline V gene. Trimming pared 0 bases from V and 3 bases from J, leaving 7 bases between. The CDR3 is 14 residues long. CDR3 sequence reads: CASSLAGRTDTQYF. The DNA for the CDR3 is TGTGCCAGCAGCTTAGCAGGGAGAACAGATACGCAGTATTTT.

This clone appeared once. V is TRBV28 and J is TRBJ2-7; D possibly matches TRBD1 or TRBD2 (5 bases each). Germline CDR1 and CDR2: MDHEN and SYDVKM. CDR3 length: 14 amino acids. V was trimmed by 8 bases and J by 1 base, leaving 15 bases between them. CDR3 nucleotide sequence: TGTGCCAGCGGAGGACATCCACCTTCCTACGAGCAGTACTTC. This sequence encodes CASGGHPPSYEQYF.

This clone has a single count. The chain is built from TRBV2 and TRBJ1-1, with D possibly being TRBD1 (5 bases). Germline-derived CDR1 and CDR2 are SNHLY and FYNNEI. CDR3 size: 15 residues. V lost 2 bases, J lost 3 bases, and 13 bases lay in between. The CDR3 coding sequence is TGTGCCAGCAGTGAAAGACAGCTACCCTACACTGAAGCTTTCTTT. It specifies CASSERQLPYTEAFF.

V usage is TRBV28 and J usage is TRBJ2-2; maybe TRBD1 (7 bases). In germline, CDR1 is MDHEN, CDR2 SYDVKM. This CDR3 has 15 residues. Deletions cut 6 bases from V and 4 bases from J, with 15 bases between. The CDR3 protein is CASSSYRGGTGELFF. In DNA, the CDR3 is TGTGCCAGCAGCTCTTACAGGGGAGGCACCGGGGAGCTGTTTTTT.

V is TRBV5-6 and J is TRBJ2-5; 8 positions match TRBD1. J lost 4 bases, V lost 0 bases, and 2 bases had no gene match. The CDR3 covers 14 residues. Germline values: CDR1 SGHDT, CDR2 YYEEEE. The CDR3 nucleotides are TGTGCCAGCAGCTTGGGGACAGGGACAGAGACCCAGTACTTC. This codes for CASSLGTGTETQYF.